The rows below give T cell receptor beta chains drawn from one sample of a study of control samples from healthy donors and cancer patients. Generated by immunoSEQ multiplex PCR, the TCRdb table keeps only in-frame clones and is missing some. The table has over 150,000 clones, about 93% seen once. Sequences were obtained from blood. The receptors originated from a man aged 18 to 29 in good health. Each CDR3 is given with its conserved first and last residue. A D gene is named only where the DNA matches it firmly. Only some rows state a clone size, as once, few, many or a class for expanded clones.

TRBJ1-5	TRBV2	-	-	CASRPNFDSNQPQHF	TGTGCCAGCAGGCCCAACTTTGATAGCAATCAGCCCCAGCATTTT
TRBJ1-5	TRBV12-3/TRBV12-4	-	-	CASSLLGQPQHF	TGTGCCAGCAGTTTATTAGGGCAGCCCCAGCATTTT
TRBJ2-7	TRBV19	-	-	CASSIRLAGGHEQYF	TGTGCCAGTAGTATCCGTTTGGCAGGCGGCCACGAGCAGTACTTC
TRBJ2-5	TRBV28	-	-	CASGLTGGQETQYF	TGTGCCAGCGGATTGACAGGAGGTCAAGAGACCCAGTACTTC
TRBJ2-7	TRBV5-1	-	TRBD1	CASSTAGGRYEQYF	TGCGCCAGCAGCACTGCAGGGGGTAGGTACGAGCAGTACTTC
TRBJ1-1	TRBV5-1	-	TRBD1	CASTKQGDTEAFF	TGCGCCAGCACAAAACAGGGGGACACTGAAGCTTTCTTT
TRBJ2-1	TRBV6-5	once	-	CASRPTSGGVDEQFF	TGTGCCAGCAGGCCGACTAGTGGCGGGGTGGATGAGCAGTTCTTC
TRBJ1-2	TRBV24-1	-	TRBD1	CATSDPLQGDYGYTF	TGTGCCACCAGTGATCCCTTACAGGGGGACTATGGCTACACCTTC
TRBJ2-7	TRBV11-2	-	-	CASSLEGAAGAEQYF	TGTGCCAGCAGCTTAGAGGGGGCAGCAGGGGCCGAGCAGTACTTC
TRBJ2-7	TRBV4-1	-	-	CASSLLRDNSYEQYF	TGCGCCAGCAGCCTTCTCCGGGACAACTCCTACGAGCAGTACTTC
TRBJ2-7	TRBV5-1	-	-	CACGHAEQYF	TGCGCCTGTGGACATGCCGAGCAGTACTTC
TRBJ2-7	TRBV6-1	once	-	CASSEVAIRGDEQYF	TGTGCCAGCAGTGAAGTGGCTATCAGGGGGGACGAGCAGTACTTC
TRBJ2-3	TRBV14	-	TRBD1	CASSQDGGQGTDTQYF	TGTGCCAGCAGCCAAGACGGGGGACAGGGCACAGATACGCAGTATTTT
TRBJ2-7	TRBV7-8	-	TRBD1	CASSPRDRGSSYEQYF	TGTGCCAGCAGCCCGAGGGACAGGGGGAGCTCCTACGAGCAGTACTTC
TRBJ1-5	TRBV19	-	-	CASSRADRSQPQHF	TGTGCCAGTTCGCGAGCTGACAGGTCTCAGCCCCAGCATTTT
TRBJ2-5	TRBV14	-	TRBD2	CASSQGTLGLAGLETQYF	TGTGCCAGCAGCCAAGGGACTCTCGGACTAGCGGGTCTAGAGACCCAGTACTTC
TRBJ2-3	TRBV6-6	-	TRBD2	CASLSLGGVTDTQYF	TGTGCCAGCCTAAGTCTCGGGGGGGTAACAGATACGCAGTATTTT
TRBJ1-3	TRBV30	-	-	CAWSVRISGNTIYF	TGTGCCTGGAGTGTAAGAATCTCTGGAAACACCATATATTTT
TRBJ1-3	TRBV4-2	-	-	CASSPFTASSGNTIYF	TGTGCCAGCAGCCCGTTTACGGCGTCCTCTGGAAACACCATATATTTT
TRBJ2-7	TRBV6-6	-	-	CASSYSMWQGGYEQYF	TGTGCCAGCAGTTACTCGATGTGGCAGGGAGGTTACGAGCAGTACTTC
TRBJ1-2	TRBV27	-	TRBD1	CASSYPSDRIIYGYTF	TGTGCCAGCAGTTACCCATCGGACAGGATAATCTATGGCTACACCTTC
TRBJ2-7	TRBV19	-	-	CASSIVGGPPYEQYF	TGTGCCAGTAGTATTGTCGGGGGACCGCCCTACGAGCAGTACTTC
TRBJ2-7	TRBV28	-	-	CASTRSSGSYEQYF	TGTGCCAGCACCCGATCGAGCGGGTCCTACGAGCAGTACTTC
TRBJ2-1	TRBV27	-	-	CASCARGGDNEQFF	TGTGCCAGCTGCGCGCGGGGTGGGGACAATGAGCAGTTCTTC
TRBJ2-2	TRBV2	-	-	CASLREGTGELFF	TGTGCCAGCCTGCGTGAGGGCACCGGGGAGCTGTTTTTT
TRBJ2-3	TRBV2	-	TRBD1	CASSKGGRVDTQYF	TGTGCCAGCAGTAAAGGGGGCCGGGTAGATACGCAGTATTTT
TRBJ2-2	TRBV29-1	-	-	CSVEDGQLKELFF	TGCAGCGTTGAAGATGGGCAGCTTAAGGAGCTGTTTTTT
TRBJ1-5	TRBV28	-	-	CASSFGNSNQPQHF	TGTGCCAGCAGTTTTGGGAATAGCAATCAGCCCCAGCATTTT
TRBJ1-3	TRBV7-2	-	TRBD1	CASSPTGTGGNTIYF	TGTGCCAGCAGTCCAACCGGGACAGGGGGCAACACCATATATTTT
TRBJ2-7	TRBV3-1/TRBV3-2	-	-	CASSLNKGGGGLYEQYF	TGTGCCAGCAGCCTCAATAAAGGGGGCGGGGGCCTCTACGAGCAGTACTTC
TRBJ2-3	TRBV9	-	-	CASSRRWGQDTQYF	TGTGCCAGCAGCCGACGCTGGGGGCAAGATACGCAGTATTTT
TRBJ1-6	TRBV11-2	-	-	CASSPTRGASGSPLHF	TGTGCCAGCAGCCCAACCCGGGGGGCAAGTGGTTCACCCCTCCACTTT
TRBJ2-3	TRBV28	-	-	CASSPSQLFTDTQYF	TGTGCCAGCAGTCCATCCCAGCTCTTCACAGATACGCAGTATTTT
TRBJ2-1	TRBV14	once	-	CASSQDMKIYNEQFF	TGTGCCAGCAGCCAAGATATGAAGATATACAATGAGCAGTTCTTC
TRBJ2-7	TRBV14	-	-	CASSVQGVGEQYF	TGTGCCAGCAGCGTCCAGGGAGTGGGGGAGCAGTACTTC
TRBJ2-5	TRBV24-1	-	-	CATSDSEGSGEAQYF	TGTGCCACCAGTGACTCGGAGGGATCTGGGGAGGCCCAGTACTTC
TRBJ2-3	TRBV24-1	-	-	CATSVGQGVSDTQYF	TGTGCCACCAGTGTAGGGCAGGGAGTATCAGATACGCAGTATTTT
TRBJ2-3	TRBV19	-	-	CASSLRQGPLLDTQYF	TGTGCCAGTAGTTTGAGGCAGGGGCCCCTTTTGGATACGCAGTATTTT